These 26 T cell receptor beta chains were all obtained from the same sample, sequenced in a study of cytomegalovirus exposure and HLA in healthy donors. The PCR employed 60 Vbeta primers together with 13 Jbeta primers. Only in-frame clones appear in the TCRdb table, and some are missing; sequencing was by immunoSEQ multiplex PCR. The sample carries 150,000 to 200,000 clones, roughly 90% recorded once. The sequenced sample was PBMCs. These receptors originate from a boy between 2 and 10 years old in good health and CMV-seronegative.

The sample holds one count of this clone. V gene TRBV19 combines with J gene TRBJ1-5; no definite D call. The CDR3 consists of 16 residues. V dropped 1 base and J dropped 5 bases, with 15 bases sitting between them. Germline CDR1 reads LNHDA; CDR2 reads SQIVND (reference sequence). The CDR3 sequence is CASSIAHNRPYQPQHF. Written as DNA, the CDR3 is TGTGCCAGTAGTATAGCTCATAACAGACCATATCAGCCCCAGCATTTT.

This clone was observed once. The chain carries TRBV27 and TRBJ2-7; D perhaps matches TRBD1 (6 bases). V gave up 0 bases and J gave up 2 bases, with 8 bases separating them. The CDR3 loop spans 14 amino acids. Germline CDR1 reads MNHEY; CDR2 reads SMNVEV (reference sequence). CDR3 in DNA: TGTGCCAGCAGTTTATCGAGGGACACCTACGAGCAGTACTTC. It codes for CASSLSRDTYEQYF.

The V gene is TRBV6-1, the J gene TRBJ1-5; D not resolved. The CDR3 length is 18 residues. Deletions cut 4 bases from V and 2 bases from J, with 21 bases between. The germline gives CDR1 MNHNS, CDR2 SASEGT. CDR3 coding DNA: TGTGCCAGCAGTGCACCCCCCGGGAGGATGATGGGCAATCAGCCCCAGCATTTT. Amino acids: CASSAPPGRMMGNQPQHF.

This chain links TRBV5-4 with TRBJ1-1; the D is unclear. Germline assignment: CDR1 SGHNT and CDR2 YYREEE (reference sequence). The CDR3 loop spans 13 amino acids. V was pared by 0 bases and J by 10 bases, with 13 bases between. Here the CDR3 reads CASSLDGSVGAFF. The CDR3 coding sequence is TGTGCCAGCAGCTTGGACGGGTCCGTTGGAGCTTTCTTT.

V and J are TRBV9 and TRBJ2-7; TRBD1 agrees at 8 bases. V shed 3 bases and J 4 bases; nucleotides not matched to a gene: 6. From germline, CDR1 is SGDLS and CDR2 YYNGEE. The CDR3 extends over 14 amino acids. The CDR3 DNA sequence: TGTGCCAGCAGCGCAGCCGGGACAGGTTACGAGCAGTACTTC. This codes for CASSAAGTGYEQYF.

This clone is a singleton in its sample. J is TRBJ2-1 and V is TRBV29-1, with 8 bases identical to TRBD2. The CDR3 spans 15 residues. V shed 1 base and J 2 bases; nucleotides not matched to a gene: 4. The germline gives CDR1 SQVTM, CDR2 ANQGSEA. Here the CDR3 reads CSVEARGGTYNEQFF. In DNA form, the CDR3 reads TGCAGCGTTGAAGCCCGGGGGGGTACCTACAATGAGCAGTTCTTC.

The V call is TRBV6-1, the J call TRBJ2-2, with TRBD1 matching 7 bases. The CDR3 is made up of 14 amino acids. Germline-derived CDR1 and CDR2 are MNHNS and SASEGT. With 7 bases clipped from V and 1 base from J, the junction kept 3 bases outside the gene matches. CDR3 loop: CASKRTGNTGELFF. The CDR3 DNA follows: TGTGCCAGCAAAAGGACAGGGAACACCGGGGAGCTGTTTTTT.

This chain links TRBV27 with TRBJ2-7, with 7 bases aligning to TRBD1. V shed 6 bases and J 1 base; nucleotides not matched to a gene: 9. CDR1 is MNHEY and CDR2 is SMNVEV in the germline V gene (reference sequence). The length of the CDR3 is 15 residues. CDR3 in DNA: TGTGCCAGCAGACTTTCGGGACAGTTATCCTACGAGCAGTACTTC. Translation gives CASRLSGQLSYEQYF.

In its sample, this clone was seen once. The V gene is TRBV5-1, the J gene TRBJ2-3; possibly TRBD2 for D (5 bases). The CDR3 spans 14 residues. Per the germline V gene, CDR1 is SGHRS and CDR2 is YFSETQ. Trimming took 1 base from V and 6 from J, leaving 12 bases between them. As DNA, the CDR3 is TGCGCCAGCAGCTTGAGCGGACGCAGTGATACGCAGTATTTT. This sequence encodes CASSLSGRSDTQYF.

As regards this clone: A read error may produce the germline difference seen at one junction end. The J gene is TRBJ2-7, the V gene TRBV7-9, with a weak D call TRBD2 (5 bases). Germline CDR1 reads SEHNR; CDR2 reads FQNEAQ (reference sequence). This CDR3 spans 12 amino acids. The CDR3 protein is CSSSARVGRRNF. CDR3 bases: TGTTCCAGCAGCGCCCGGGTGGGTAGGAGGAACTTC. The full variable domain, in which reference TRBV7-9 and TRBJ2-7 provide the parts outside the CDR3, is DTGVSQNPRHKITKRGQNVTFRCDPISEHNRLYWYRQTLGQGPEFLTYFQNEAQLEKSRLLSDRFSAERPKGSFSTLEIQRTEQGDSAMYLCSSSARVGRRNFGPGTRLTVT.

V and J are TRBV7-2 and TRBJ1-1, with D tentatively TRBD1 (5 bases). CDR1 and CDR2 (germline): SGHTA, FQGNSA. V lost 3 bases and J 0 bases, leaving 17 bases between the germline ends. The CDR3 covers 17 residues. CDR3 in amino acids: CASSFPGSGGMNTEAFF. In DNA form, the CDR3 reads TGTGCCAGCAGCTTCCCAGGGAGTGGGGGGATGAACACTGAAGCTTTCTTT.

The V and J genes are TRBV28 and TRBJ1-5; D remains unclear. CDR1 MDHEN and CDR2 SYDVKM come from the germline V gene. The CDR3 has 15 amino acids. The V end lost 1 base, the J end lost 6 bases, and 13 bases lay between the germline ends. Here the CDR3 reads CASSLLGKGGQPQHF. In DNA, the CDR3 is TGTGCCAGCAGTTTATTGGGGAAGGGAGGTCAGCCCCAGCATTTT.

The chain is built from TRBV10-2 and TRBJ2-3, with D unclear. Trimming removed 10 bases from V and 3 bases from J, with 14 bases in between. The CDR3 is 13 amino acids. CDR1 and CDR2 from the germline V gene are WSHSY and SAAADI. The CDR3 loop is CATRSPRTDTQYF. For the CDR3, the DNA is TGCGCCACCCGGTCGCCTCGGACAGATACGCAGTATTTT.

The chain combines TRBV6-6 with TRBJ1-1, with TRBD1 as a possible D gene (6 bases). Trimming stripped 6 bases from V and 4 bases from J, with 9 bases between. Germline CDR1 is MNHNY and CDR2 is SVGAGI (reference sequence). There are 12 residues in the CDR3. The CDR3 DNA reads as TGTGCCAGCAGCGACAGGCCCACTGAAGCTTTCTTT. Its protein is CASSDRPTEAFF.

The chain recombines TRBV7-2 with TRBJ1-3; D is unresolved. Per the germline V gene, CDR1 is SGHTA and CDR2 is FQGNSA. With 2 bases removed from V and 8 bases from J, the gap between germline ends came to 13 bases. The CDR3 contains 14 residues. The CDR3 DNA is TGTGCCAGCAGCTTAAGTGGGCAGGATCACACCATATATTTT. Translated, it gives CASSLSGQDHTIYF.

V and J are TRBV6-5 and TRBJ1-1, with TRBD1 identical over 9 bases. This CDR3 comprises 15 residues. Germline V gives CDR1 MNHEY, CDR2 SVGAGI. The V gene end was trimmed by 6 bases and the J gene end by 4 bases; junction bases not matched to a gene: 9. The CDR3 DNA follows: TGTGCCAGCAGACCAAGCGGGACAGGGCTCACTGAAGCTTTCTTT. Translation gives CASRPSGTGLTEAFF.

This sequence joins TRBV5-6 and TRBJ2-7, with 7 bases fitting TRBD1. The CDR3 totals 15 residues. After removal of 4 bases from V and 2 bases from J, the junction contained 9 bases not matched to a gene. Germline V lookup: CDR1 SGHDT, CDR2 YYEEEE. The CDR3 loop is CASSRIDRAAYEQYF. The DNA for the CDR3 is TGTGCCAGCAGCCGAATCGACAGGGCGGCCTACGAGCAGTACTTC. Using reference TRBV5-6 and TRBJ2-7 for the parts outside the CDR3, the full variable domain is DAGVTQSPTHLIKTRGQQVTLRCSPKSGHDTVSWYQQALGQGPQFIFQYYEEEERQRGNFPDRFSGHQFPNYSSELNVNALLLGDSALYLCASSRIDRAAYEQYFGPGTRLTVT.

V is TRBV27 and J is TRBJ2-4, with D unresolved. The CDR3 extends over 13 amino acids. Trimming removed 6 bases from V and 5 bases from J, with 11 bases in between. Germline V gene lookup returns CDR1 MNHEY and CDR2 SMNVEV (reference sequence). The CDR3, as DNA: TGTGCCAGCAGCGCCCTGGCGGAAAACATTCAGTACTTC. This gives the protein CASSALAENIQYF.

The rearrangement links TRBV6-1 to TRBJ2-5, with D possibly TRBD2 on 6 matching bases. Trimming stripped 5 bases from V and 6 bases from J, with 10 bases between. The CDR3 totals 12 residues. Germline CDR1 is MNHNS and CDR2 is SASEGT. The CDR3 reads CASSLALKTQYF. The CDR3 DNA follows: TGTGCCAGCAGTCTAGCGTTGAAGACCCAGTACTTC.

The rearrangement joins TRBV6-1 to TRBJ2-1; TRBD1 might be the D (5 bases). Germline loops: CDR1 MNHNS, CDR2 SASEGT. Trimming shortened V by 4 bases and J by 0 bases, and 10 bases separated the two germline ends. This CDR3 is built from 15 residues. The CDR3 spells CASSARQGSYNEQFF. Here the CDR3 DNA reads TGTGCCAGCAGTGCCCGGCAGGGCTCCTACAATGAGCAGTTCTTC.

The V call is TRBV6-1, the J call TRBJ1-1; D uncertain. Trimming shortened V by 0 bases and J by 4 bases, and 6 bases separated the two germline ends. The CDR3 is made up of 13 amino acids. CDR1 is MNHNS and CDR2 is SASEGT in the germline V gene. The CDR3 protein is CASSEAAFTEAFF. The CDR3 DNA reads TGTGCCAGCAGTGAAGCGGCTTTCACTGAAGCTTTCTTT.

V is TRBV10-2 and J is TRBJ1-1; the D gene is possibly TRBD1 (6 bases). Trimming stripped 6 bases from V and 3 bases from J, with 14 bases between. This CDR3 is built from 14 residues. The germline V gene encodes CDR1 WSHSY and CDR2 SAAADI. The chain's CDR3 is CASRSGEDYTEAFF. The CDR3 DNA is TGCGCCAGCAGATCAGGGGAAGATTACACTGAAGCTTTCTTT.

The V call is TRBV10-3, the J call TRBJ2-3; TRBD2 aligns across 9 bases. The V gene's germline CDR1 is ENHRY and CDR2 SYGVKD. Trimming at V came to 10 bases and at J to 5 bases, leaving 13 bases not matched to a gene. This CDR3 region has 15 residues. CDR3: CATLSPREGQDTQYF. CDR3 DNA: TGTGCCACTCTATCTCCGCGGGAGGGCCAAGATACGCAGTATTTT.

The chain has TRBV30 and TRBJ1-4, with TRBD1 matching 12 bases. The CDR3 runs to 20 residues. Germline V lookup: CDR1 GTSNPN, CDR2 SVGIG (reference sequence). V shed 4 bases and J 2 bases; nucleotides not matched to a gene: 17. CDR3 DNA: TGTGCCTGGACCTCTCGGACCGGGACAGGGGGCGGTCGGACTAATGAAAAACTGTTTTTT. This sequence encodes CAWTSRTGTGGGRTNEKLFF.

The chain has TRBV6-6 and TRBJ2-1, with 9 bases aligning to TRBD1. The V segment lost 1 base and the J segment 7 bases; nucleotides outside the gene matches: 5. CDR3 length equals 15 residues. Germline CDR1 MNHNY, CDR2 SVGAGI (reference sequence). CDR3 loop: CASSYYGQGRNEQFF. DNA for the CDR3: TGTGCCAGCAGTTACTACGGACAGGGGAGGAATGAGCAGTTCTTC.

V gene TRBV5-8 combines with J gene TRBJ2-2; D unresolved. The CDR3 has 16 amino acids. The germline V gene encodes CDR1 SGHTS and CDR2 YDEGEE. The V gene lost 1 base and the J gene lost 0 bases, with 10 bases spanning the gap. The CDR3 spells CASSLNRPSNTGELFF. The CDR3 nucleotides are TGTGCCAGCAGCTTGAACAGACCCTCGAACACCGGGGAGCTGTTTTTT.